These T cell receptor beta chains were read from a single sample in a study of T cell changes during pregnancy in multiple sclerosis. The assay was immunoSEQ multiplex PCR, and TCRdb's table has in-frame clones only and misses some. The table includes 70,000 to 80,000 clones, 92% detected once. This material consisted of peripheral blood, taken after pregnancy. The receptor set was obtained from a female donor in good health, enrolled as a control in a pregnancy study. Both conserved end residues are part of each CDR3. D genes are given only for firm matches. Some rows have no size entry. The others give once, few or many, or a class for an expanded clone.

cdr3_nt | cdr3_aa | v_call | cdr3_length | j_call | d_call | clone_size
TGTGCCAGTAGTATCCCACAGAACACAGATACGCAGTATTTT | CASSIPQNTDTQYF | TRBV19 | 14 | TRBJ2-3 | NA | NA
TGTGCCAGCAGCTCCCTTCCGGGACAGGGGAGCGCAGCCGGCAATGAGCAGTTCTTC | CASSSLPGQGSAAGNEQFF | TRBV7-3 | 19 | TRBJ2-1 | TRBD1 | NA
TGTGCCAGCAGCCGCGGCGGGGGACAGGGTGAAAAACTGTTTTTT | CASSRGGGQGEKLFF | TRBV6-5 | 15 | TRBJ1-4 | TRBD1 | NA
TGCGCCAGCAGCTTAGGTCACATCGGGGACTCTGGAAACACCATATATTTT | CASSLGHIGDSGNTIYF | TRBV5-1 | 17 | TRBJ1-3 | NA | NA
TGCGCCAGCAGCGCCGGGACAGTCTCCTACGAGCAGTACTTC | CASSAGTVSYEQYF | TRBV5-1 | 14 | TRBJ2-7 | TRBD1 | NA
TGTGCCAGCAGTGTGCTAGGGACAGCTGAGGAGCCCCAGCATTTT | CASSVLGTAEEPQHF | TRBV6-1 | 15 | TRBJ1-5 | TRBD1 | NA
TGTGCCATGGCCCTAGCGGGAGGCGGGGGGGAGCAGTTCTTC | CAMALAGGGGEQFF | TRBV10-3 | 14 | TRBJ2-1 | TRBD2 | NA
TGCAGCGTTGACAATAACTATGGCTACACCTTC | CSVDNNYGYTF | TRBV29-1 | 11 | TRBJ1-2 | NA | NA
TGTGCCAGCAGTGGGGGAGGCGGCTACACCTTC | CASSGGGGYTF | TRBV6-1 | 11 | TRBJ1-2 | NA | NA
TGTGCCAGCAGCCCCTCGACAGGGGGAGGCGAGACCCAGTACTTC | CASSPSTGGGETQYF | TRBV5-4 | 15 | TRBJ2-5 | TRBD1 | NA
TGTGCCAGCAGCTTAACTAGCGGACTCTACAATGAGCAGTTCTTC | CASSLTSGLYNEQFF | TRBV7-3 | 15 | TRBJ2-1 | NA | NA
TGTGCCAGCAGCGGACAGGGAAACACCATATATTTT | CASSGQGNTIYF | TRBV9 | 12 | TRBJ1-3 | NA | NA
TGTGCCAGTAGCATACGGACAGGGGGCGGATCCGGGGAGCTGTTTTTT | CASSIRTGGGSGELFF | TRBV19 | 16 | TRBJ2-2 | TRBD1 | NA
TGCAGCGTTGTCAGGGGCAGACACATTGAAGCTTTCTTT | CSVVRGRHIEAFF | TRBV29-1 | 13 | TRBJ1-1 | NA | NA
TGTGCCAGCAGTCCCCGGACAGGGAATAATGAAAAACTGTTTTTT | CASSPRTGNNEKLFF | TRBV6-5 | 15 | TRBJ1-4 | TRBD1 | NA
TGTGCCAGCAGTTTACCGCCGGGACAGGGGAATTCACCCCTCCACTTT | CASSLPPGQGNSPLHF | TRBV6-6 | 16 | TRBJ1-6 | TRBD1 | NA
TGTGCCAGCAGAGGCGTCAGGATTTCCGGGGACAGGCACACTGAAGCTTTCTTT | CASRGVRISGDRHTEAFF | TRBV28 | 18 | TRBJ1-1 | TRBD1 | once
TGTGCCAGCAGCCACTACCGGGACTTGCAGTTCTTC | CASSHYRDLQFF | TRBV14 | 12 | TRBJ2-1 | NA | NA
TGTGCCAGCAGCTCGGTCAATGTGCCCCACCTTGAAGCTTTCTTT | CASSSVNVPHLEAFF | TRBV11-2 | 15 | TRBJ1-1 | NA | NA
TGTGCCAGCAGGCGGGGGGAGACTGAAGCTTTCTTT | CASRRGETEAFF | TRBV28 | 12 | TRBJ1-1 | NA | NA
TGCGCCAGCAGACAGGGGAAGAAGCCAACTAATGAAAAACTGTTTTTT | CASRQGKKPTNEKLFF | TRBV5-1 | 16 | TRBJ1-4 | TRBD1 | NA
TGCGCCAGCAGCCAAAGTATAGCGGGAGGGCGTGAGCAGTACTTC | CASSQSIAGGREQYF | TRBV4-3 | 15 | TRBJ2-7 | TRBD2 | once
TGTGCCAGCAGACGCACTAGCGGGGGGATCGAGCAGTACTTC | CASRRTSGGIEQYF | TRBV2 | 14 | TRBJ2-7 | TRBD2 | NA
TGTGCCAGCAGTGAAGCGCGGGGACGGGACGAGCAAGAGACCCAGTACTTC | CASSEARGRDEQETQYF | TRBV6-1 | 17 | TRBJ2-5 | NA | NA
TGTGCCAGCAGCTTGCCCGGGTGGAATCAGCCCCAGCATTTT | CASSLPGWNQPQHF | TRBV5-6 | 14 | TRBJ1-5 | NA | NA
TGTGCCAGCAGCGTAGTCCCGGACAGCCCAGAACACTTT | CASSVVPDSPEHF | TRBV9 | 13 | TRBJ1-6 | NA | NA
TGTGCCAGCAGAGAACGGACTAGCGGGGGGACAGATACGCAGTATTTT | CASRERTSGGTDTQYF | TRBV2 | 16 | TRBJ2-3 | TRBD2 | NA
TGTGCCATCAGTGGGGGGACTAGCGGGGGGAACTCCTACGAGCAGTACTTC | CAISGGTSGGNSYEQYF | TRBV10-3 | 17 | TRBJ2-7 | TRBD2 | NA